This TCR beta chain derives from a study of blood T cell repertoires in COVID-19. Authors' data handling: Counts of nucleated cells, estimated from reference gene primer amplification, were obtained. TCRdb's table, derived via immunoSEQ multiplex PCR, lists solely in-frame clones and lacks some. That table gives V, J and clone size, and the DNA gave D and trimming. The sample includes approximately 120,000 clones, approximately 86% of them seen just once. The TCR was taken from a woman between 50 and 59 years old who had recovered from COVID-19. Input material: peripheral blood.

In DNA form, the CDR3 reads TGTGCCAGCAGCGATGGGCGACTAGCGGGCACAGATACGCAGTATTTT. Residues: CASSDGRLAGTDTQYF. V is TRBV7-3 and J is TRBJ2-3, with 9 positions matching TRBD2. Germline V CDR1 and CDR2: SGHTA, FQGTGA. The trim removed 5 bases at V and 1 base at J, leaving 7 bases unmatched. The CDR3 is 16 residues long.